The present T cell receptor beta chain was sequenced within a study of blood T cell repertoires in COVID-19. Study summary: Both acute and convalescent COVID-19 samples were obtained from the United States, Italy and Spain.

This CDR3 is built from 14 residues. V lost 2 bases to trimming and J lost 9 bases; unmatched junction nucleotides: 6. Germline-derived CDR1 and CDR2 are SGHAT and FQNNGV. Original methodology: By means of reference gene primer amplification, nucleated cell counts were estimated. Sequencing used immunoSEQ multiplex PCR; TCRdb keeps in-frame clones, though not all of them. V and J calls and clone size are copied from that table; D and trimming were computed from the DNA. The sample contains 200,000 or so clones, 89% of which appear only once. The sequenced sample was peripheral blood. The chain has TRBV11-2 and TRBJ2-1; 8 nucleotides line up with TRBD2. This TCR came from a man aged 60 to 69 who had recovered from COVID-19. The CDR3 nucleotides are TGTGCCAGCAGCTTAAAGCGGGAGTCGGGTGAGCAGTTCTTC. Protein sequence: CASSLKRESGEQFF.